The 9 T cell receptor beta chains below were found in one sample sequenced in a study of T cells in Graves' hyperthyroidism and ophthalmopathy. Regions amplified from RNA transcripts were the TCR beta CDR3 regions. An initial round of RT-PCR targeting the TCR CDR3 relied on the HTBI primer set. TCRdb redid the calling of the multiplex PCR reads with MiXCR, one entry per CDR3 protein. The repertoire has hundreds of thousands of distinct CDR3 sequences, around 16% of them found once; the top ten carry less than 4.5%. Input material: blood. The receptors were sampled from a woman in her twenties or thirties with Graves' hyperthyroidism.

This clonotype was counted at least ten times. The chain couples TRBV2 to TRBJ2-1; the D is unclear. The CDR3 extends over 15 amino acids. Per germline, CDR1 SNHLY and CDR2 FYNNEI. The V end was cut by 5 bases, the J end by 0 bases, with 11 bases between. CDR3 in DNA: TGTGCCAGCAGTCCCACATTGAGCTCCTACAATGAGCAGTTCTTC. Protein: CASSPTLSSYNEQFF.

This clonotype was recorded a few times. This chain joins TRBV30 and TRBJ2-3, with D perhaps given as TRBD1 or TRBD2 (5 bases each). CDR1 and CDR2 (germline): GTSNPN, SVGIG (reference sequence). Trimming removed 4 bases at V and 0 bases at J, with 14 bases between. There are 15 residues in the CDR3. As DNA, the CDR3 is TGTGCCTGGACCGGTGAGGGGCCAAGCACAGATACGCAGTATTTT. Protein product: CAWTGEGPSTDTQYF.

This clonotype has only a few counts. This chain uses TRBV10-2 with TRBJ1-1; 8 positions match TRBD1. CDR3 length: 13 residues. In germline, CDR1 is WSHSY, CDR2 SAAADI. The V segment lost 8 bases and the J segment 1 base; nucleotides outside the gene matches: 3. CDR3 bases: TGCGCCAGCGGAGGACAGGGGAACACTGAAGCTTTCTTT. Its protein product is CASGGQGNTEAFF.

This clonotype was recorded many times. The chain carries TRBV18 and TRBJ1-1; D gene unclear. Germline CDR1 KGHSH, CDR2 LQKENI. The CDR3 sequence is 13 residues long. V was trimmed by 3 bases and J by 7 bases, leaving 12 bases between them. CDR3 sequence reads: CASSPTAIFEAFF. DNA for the CDR3: TGTGCCAGCTCACCCACGGCCATATTTGAAGCTTTCTTT.

This clonotype was observed at least ten times. Written as DNA, the CDR3 is TGTGCCAGCAGCTTGACAGATGACACAGATACGCAGTATTTT. Protein product: CASSLTDDTDTQYF. The chain uses TRBV27 and TRBJ2-3; tentatively, D is TRBD1 (5 bases). This CDR3 is built from 14 residues. The germline V and J ends were trimmed by 6 bases and 2 bases, with 12 bases remaining between them. Germline CDR1 reads MNHEY; CDR2 reads SMNVEV (reference sequence).

This clonotype has just a few counts. V is TRBV7-9 and J is TRBJ1-4; the D gene is possibly TRBD1 (5 bases). Per germline, CDR1 SEHNR and CDR2 FQNEAQ (reference sequence). The CDR3 has 16 residues. V was trimmed by 6 bases and J by 3 bases, leaving 17 bases between them. The CDR3 DNA sequence: TGTGCCAGCAGACCGCGGGGCAGGGCGGCTAATGAAAAACTGTTTTTT. It specifies CASRPRGRAANEKLFF.

V gene TRBV28 combines with J gene TRBJ2-5; 13 nucleotides agree with TRBD2. The V and J ends lost 7 bases and 5 bases, in that order; junction bases with no gene match: 1. Germline CDR1 is MDHEN and CDR2 is SYDVKM. The CDR3 contains 13 residues. The CDR3 coding sequence is TGTGCCAGCAAACTAGCGGGAGGGGAGACCCAGTACTTC. This codes for CASKLAGGETQYF.

This clonotype occurred many times. This chain uses TRBV12-3 or TRBV12-4 with TRBJ1-3, with unresolved D. CDR3 size: 14 residues. Trimming left V 0 bases short and J 4 bases short, with 7 bases between. The CDR3 DNA sequence: TGTGCCAGCAGTTTAGCGCCAACCGGAAACACCATATATTTT. This sequence encodes CASSLAPTGNTIYF.

This clonotype was found a few times. This rearrangement joins TRBV6-1 to TRBJ2-1; TRBD2 aligns across 8 bases. This CDR3 contains 14 residues. J gave up 5 bases and V 4 bases, and 4 bases lay outside the gene matches. Per germline, CDR1 MNHNS and CDR2 SASEGT. The CDR3 here is CASSAGTSDNEQFF. DNA of the CDR3: TGTGCCAGCAGTGCCGGGACTAGTGACAATGAGCAGTTCTTC.